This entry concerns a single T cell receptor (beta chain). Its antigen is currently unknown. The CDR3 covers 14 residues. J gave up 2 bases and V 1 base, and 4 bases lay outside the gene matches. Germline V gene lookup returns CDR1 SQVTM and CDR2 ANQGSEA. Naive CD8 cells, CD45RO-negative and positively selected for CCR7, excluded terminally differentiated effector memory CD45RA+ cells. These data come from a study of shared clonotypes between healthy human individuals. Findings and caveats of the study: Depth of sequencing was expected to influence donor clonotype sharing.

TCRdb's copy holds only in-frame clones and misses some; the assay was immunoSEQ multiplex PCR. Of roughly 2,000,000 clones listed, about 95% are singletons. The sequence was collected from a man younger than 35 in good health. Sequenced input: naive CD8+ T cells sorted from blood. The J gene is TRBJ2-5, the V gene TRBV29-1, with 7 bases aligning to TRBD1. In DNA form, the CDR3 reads TGCAGCGTTGAAGGACAGGGATTTCAAGAGACCCAGTACTTC. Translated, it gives CSVEGQGFQETQYF.